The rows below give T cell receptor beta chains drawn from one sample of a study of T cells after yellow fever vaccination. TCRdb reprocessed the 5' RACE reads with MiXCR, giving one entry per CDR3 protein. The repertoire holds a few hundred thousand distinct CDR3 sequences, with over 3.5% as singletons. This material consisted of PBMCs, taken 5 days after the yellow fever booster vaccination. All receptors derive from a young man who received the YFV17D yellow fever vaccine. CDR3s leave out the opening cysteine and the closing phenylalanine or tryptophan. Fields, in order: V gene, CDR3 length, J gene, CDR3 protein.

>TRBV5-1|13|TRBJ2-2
ASSLLTANTGELF
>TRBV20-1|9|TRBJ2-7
SARRGYEQY
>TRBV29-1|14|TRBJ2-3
SVEGGQGMYTDTQY
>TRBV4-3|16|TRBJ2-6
ASSPEMEPYRGANVLT
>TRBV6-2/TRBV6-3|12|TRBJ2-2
ASRPFVNTGELF
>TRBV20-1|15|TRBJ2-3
SASGPTTISSTDTQY
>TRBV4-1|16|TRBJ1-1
ASSQVDLGIPRGTEAF
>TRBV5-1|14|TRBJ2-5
ASSLDPGQKGETQY
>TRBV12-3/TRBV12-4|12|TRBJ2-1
ASSLGTSLNEQF
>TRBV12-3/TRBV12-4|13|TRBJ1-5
ASSLQDAGHQPQH
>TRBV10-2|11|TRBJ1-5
ASSNREGQPQH
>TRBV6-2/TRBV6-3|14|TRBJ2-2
ASSAFWAANTGELF
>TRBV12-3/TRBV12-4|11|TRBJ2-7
ASRQGVPYEQY
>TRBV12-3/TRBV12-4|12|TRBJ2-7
ASSFRDRVYEQY
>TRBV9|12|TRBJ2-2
ASSVRVMAGELF
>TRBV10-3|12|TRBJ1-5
ASDRGNSNQPQH
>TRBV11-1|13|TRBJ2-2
ASSPRTGRTGELF
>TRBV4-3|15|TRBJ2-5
ASSQDLRGDAFETQY
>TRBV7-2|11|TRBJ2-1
ASSKVSYNEQF
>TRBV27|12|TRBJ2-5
ASSKGGMIETQY
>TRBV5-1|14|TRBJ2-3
ASASGRVGSTDTQY
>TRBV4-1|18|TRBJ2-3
ASSPATGQGRVGSTDTQY
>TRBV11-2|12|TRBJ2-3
ASSSRTRTFTQY
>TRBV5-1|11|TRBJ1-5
ASSFQEGQPQQ
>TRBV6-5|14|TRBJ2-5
ASSSSGGRPGETQY
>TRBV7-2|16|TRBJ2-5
ASSLGGSSGGGWETQY
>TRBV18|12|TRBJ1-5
ASSPDARDQPQH
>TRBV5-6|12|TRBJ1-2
ASSLARGGYGYT
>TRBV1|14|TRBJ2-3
TSSQDRVGDTDTQY
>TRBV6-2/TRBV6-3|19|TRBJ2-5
ASSYSIGYDLGLGVGETQY
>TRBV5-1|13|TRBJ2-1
ASSQPGQGVNEQF
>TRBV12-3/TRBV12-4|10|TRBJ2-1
ASSTRTGEQF
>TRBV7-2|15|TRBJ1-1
ASSLGYGGGRRTEAF
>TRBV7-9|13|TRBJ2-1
ASSLDGLAPSEQF
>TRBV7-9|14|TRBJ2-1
ASSPRTSGGAREQF
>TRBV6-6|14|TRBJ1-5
ASSEPDRGRKQPQH
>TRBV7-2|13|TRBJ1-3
ASSLSGSSGNTIY
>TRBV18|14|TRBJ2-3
ASSPGRVDLPDTQY
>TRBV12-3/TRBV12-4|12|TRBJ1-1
ASSPDSYNTEAF
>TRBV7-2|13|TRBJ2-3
ASSLSAGGRDTQY
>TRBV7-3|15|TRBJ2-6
ASSSSGRASGANVLT
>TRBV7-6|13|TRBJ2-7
ASSLRQGLTYEQY
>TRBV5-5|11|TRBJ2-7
ASNPGGGDEQY
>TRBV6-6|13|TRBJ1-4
ASSYDAATNEKLF
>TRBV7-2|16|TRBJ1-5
ASSLNRVLFRSNQPQH
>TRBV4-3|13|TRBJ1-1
ASSQDPNSGTEAF
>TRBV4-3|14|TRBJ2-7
ASSQYLGQAGYEQY